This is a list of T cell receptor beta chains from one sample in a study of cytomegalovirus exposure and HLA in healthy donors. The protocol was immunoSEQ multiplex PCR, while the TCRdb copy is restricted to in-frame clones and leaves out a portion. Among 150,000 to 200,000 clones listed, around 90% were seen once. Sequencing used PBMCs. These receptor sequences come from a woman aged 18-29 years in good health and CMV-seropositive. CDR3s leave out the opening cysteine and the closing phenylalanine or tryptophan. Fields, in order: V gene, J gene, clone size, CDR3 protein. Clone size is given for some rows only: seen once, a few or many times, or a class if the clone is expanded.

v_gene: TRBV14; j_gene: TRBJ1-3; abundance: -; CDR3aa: ASSFKWGGAGNTIY
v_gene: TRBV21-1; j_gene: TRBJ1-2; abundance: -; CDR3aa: ASSKGPGAAYGYT
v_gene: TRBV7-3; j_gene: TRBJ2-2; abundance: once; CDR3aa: ASRGATGELF
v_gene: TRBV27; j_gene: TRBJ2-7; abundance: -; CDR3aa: ASSLTGSIYEQY
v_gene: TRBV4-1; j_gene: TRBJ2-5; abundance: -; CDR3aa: ASSIQALQETQY
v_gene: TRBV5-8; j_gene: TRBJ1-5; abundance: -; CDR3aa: ASTEAGYSNQPQH
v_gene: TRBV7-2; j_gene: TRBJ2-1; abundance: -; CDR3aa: ASSLNGQGNEQF
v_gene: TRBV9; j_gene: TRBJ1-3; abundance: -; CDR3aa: ASSKTQGAPGNTIY
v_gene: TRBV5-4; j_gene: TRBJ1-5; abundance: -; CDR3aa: ASSKGQGDQPQH
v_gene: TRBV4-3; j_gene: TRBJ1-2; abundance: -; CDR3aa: ASSQEWDRGAGGYT
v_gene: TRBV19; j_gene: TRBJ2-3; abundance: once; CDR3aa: ASSMDRRPDTQY
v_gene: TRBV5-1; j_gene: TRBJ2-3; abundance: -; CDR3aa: ASSLGSLAGGPDTQY
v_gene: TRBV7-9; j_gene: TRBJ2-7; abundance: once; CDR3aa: ASSLVERGMYEQY
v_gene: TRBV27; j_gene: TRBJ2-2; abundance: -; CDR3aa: AARDRLTGELF
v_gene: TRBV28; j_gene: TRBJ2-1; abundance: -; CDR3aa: ASSPPTSGRGNEQF
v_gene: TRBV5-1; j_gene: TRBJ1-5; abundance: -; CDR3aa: ASSADGDSNQPQH
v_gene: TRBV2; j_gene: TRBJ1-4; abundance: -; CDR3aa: ASSPTSGTNEKLF
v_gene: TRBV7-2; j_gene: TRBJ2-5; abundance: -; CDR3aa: ASAPRTGWETQY
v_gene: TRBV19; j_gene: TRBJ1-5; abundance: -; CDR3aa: ASSTGQTWQPQH
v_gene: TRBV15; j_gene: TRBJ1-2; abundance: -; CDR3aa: ATSRDGRTNDGYT
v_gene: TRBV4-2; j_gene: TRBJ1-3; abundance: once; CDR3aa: ASSHDRGAGNTIY
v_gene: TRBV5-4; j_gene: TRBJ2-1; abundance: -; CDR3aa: ASSLAGGQKRGF
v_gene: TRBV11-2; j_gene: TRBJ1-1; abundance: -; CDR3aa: ASSPRPRGSGTEAF
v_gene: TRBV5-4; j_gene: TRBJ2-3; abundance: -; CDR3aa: ASSRVTGHLTDTQY
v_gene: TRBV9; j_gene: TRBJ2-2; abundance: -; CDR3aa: ASRTGGQYNTGELF
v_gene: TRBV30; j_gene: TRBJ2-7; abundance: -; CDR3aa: AWSIGTGGYEQY
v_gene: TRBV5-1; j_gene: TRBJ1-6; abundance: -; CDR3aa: ASRTGEFPNSPLH
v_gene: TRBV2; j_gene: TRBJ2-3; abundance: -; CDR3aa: ASSGSLATVFTDTQY
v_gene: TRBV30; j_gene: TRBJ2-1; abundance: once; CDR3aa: AWRTSGIYNEQF
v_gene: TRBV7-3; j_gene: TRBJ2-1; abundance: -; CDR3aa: ASSLGQREQF
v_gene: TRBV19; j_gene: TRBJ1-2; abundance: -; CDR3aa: ASRGESRGYGYT
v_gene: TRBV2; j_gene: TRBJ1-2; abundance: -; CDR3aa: ASSEWAGYT
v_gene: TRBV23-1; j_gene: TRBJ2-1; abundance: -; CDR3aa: ASSQESGQF
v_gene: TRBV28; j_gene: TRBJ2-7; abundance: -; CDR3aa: ASREMSGGHYEQY
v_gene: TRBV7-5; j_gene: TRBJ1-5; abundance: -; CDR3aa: VRSLGRVNQPQH
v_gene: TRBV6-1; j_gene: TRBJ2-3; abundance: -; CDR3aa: ASSPTVAQY
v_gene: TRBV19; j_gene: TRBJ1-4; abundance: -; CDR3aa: ASSTGQATNEKLF
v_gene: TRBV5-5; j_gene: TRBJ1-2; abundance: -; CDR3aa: ASSLYGDGYT
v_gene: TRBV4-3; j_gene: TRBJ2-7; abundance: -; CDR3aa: ASSQAALAAPYEQY
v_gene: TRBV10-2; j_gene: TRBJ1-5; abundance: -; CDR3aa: ASSSGTPQPQH
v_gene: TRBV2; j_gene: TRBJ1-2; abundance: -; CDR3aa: AGLWTRQSIYGYT
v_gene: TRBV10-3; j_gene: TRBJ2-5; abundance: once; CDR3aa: ASAGRSEETQY
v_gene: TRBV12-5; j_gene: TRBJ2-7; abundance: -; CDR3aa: ASGLVQAQGEQY
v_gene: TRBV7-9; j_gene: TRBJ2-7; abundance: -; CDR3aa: ASTPGTAYEQY
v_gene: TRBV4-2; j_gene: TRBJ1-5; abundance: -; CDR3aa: ASSQDITGNQPQH
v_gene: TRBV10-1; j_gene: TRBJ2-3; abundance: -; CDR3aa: ASSDQGRTDTQY
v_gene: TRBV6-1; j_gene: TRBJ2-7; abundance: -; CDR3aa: ASGGGFSYEQY
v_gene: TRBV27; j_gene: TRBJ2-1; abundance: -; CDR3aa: ASSLLGGIRNEQF
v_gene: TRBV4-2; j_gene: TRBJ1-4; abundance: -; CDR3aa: ASSQGVARTNEKLF
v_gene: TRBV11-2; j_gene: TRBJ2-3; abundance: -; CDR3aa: ASSFLTSGGLSTDTQY
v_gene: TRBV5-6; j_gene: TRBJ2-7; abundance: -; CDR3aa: ASSLGGFSSYEQY
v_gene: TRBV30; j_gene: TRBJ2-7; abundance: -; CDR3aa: AWSSFRVRDYEQY
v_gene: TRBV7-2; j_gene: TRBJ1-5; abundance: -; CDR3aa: ASSGRTGGGQPQH
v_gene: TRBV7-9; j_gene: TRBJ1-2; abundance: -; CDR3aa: ASSFDRADYGYT
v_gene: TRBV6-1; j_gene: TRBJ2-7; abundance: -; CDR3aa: ASSGSSYEQY
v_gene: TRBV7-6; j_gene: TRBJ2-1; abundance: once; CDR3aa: ASSRLAGGPGDEQF
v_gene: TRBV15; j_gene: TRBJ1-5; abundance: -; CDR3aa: ATSRDRVSDQPQH
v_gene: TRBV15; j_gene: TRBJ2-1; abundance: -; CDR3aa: ATSSATSGAYNEQF
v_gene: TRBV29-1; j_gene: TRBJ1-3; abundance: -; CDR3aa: SVSITPSGNTIY
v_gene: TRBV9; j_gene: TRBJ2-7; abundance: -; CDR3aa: ASSVTPGSWNEQY